The next 27 T cell receptor beta chains were all read from a single sample in a study of T cells in pancreatic ductal adenocarcinoma. Surgery without prior neoadjuvant therapy was the treatment of the selected pancreatic ductal adenocarcinoma patients. Measured with immunoSEQ multiplex PCR; TCRdb has only the in-frame clones, and not every one. The table lists 100,000 or so clones, about 96% of them singletons. Sequencing was carried out using PBMCs. These receptors were collected from a human donor with pancreatic ductal adenocarcinoma.

V and J are TRBV19 and TRBJ2-1, with TRBD2 identical over 10 bases. The CDR3 spans 14 residues. CDR1 is LNHDA, CDR2 SQIVND, per germline (reference sequence). Trimming removed 7 bases from V and 5 bases from J; junction bases left unmatched: 5. CDR3 sequence: CASTSGRENNEQFF. CDR3 DNA: TGTGCCAGTACGAGCGGGAGGGAGAACAATGAGCAGTTCTTC.

The rearrangement uses TRBV5-1 and TRBJ2-1, with 7 bases aligning to TRBD2. The CDR3 spans 14 residues. V trimming: 3 bases; J trimming: 5 bases; junction bases outside the gene matches: 5. Germline V CDR1 and CDR2: SGHRS, YFSETQ. CDR3 sequence: CASSSSRGDNEQFF. CDR3 bases: TGCGCCAGCAGCTCCAGCCGGGGGGACAATGAGCAGTTCTTC.

The chain employs TRBV28 and TRBJ2-2; TRBD2 matches at 13 bases. Germline values: CDR1 MDHEN, CDR2 SYDVKM. V was pared by 8 bases and J by 6 bases, with 6 bases of the junction left unmatched. The CDR3 has 15 residues. CDR3: CASGTSGAGAGELFF. The CDR3, as DNA: TGTGCCAGCGGGACTAGCGGGGCCGGGGCCGGGGAGCTGTTTTTT.

This chain uses TRBV10-2 with TRBJ2-5, with 7 bases fitting TRBD2. With V trimmed by 6 bases and J by 3 bases, 4 bases remained unmatched. The CDR3 contains 13 residues. Germline-derived CDR1 and CDR2 are WSHSY and SAAADI. The CDR3: CASRFGGEETQYF. The DNA of the CDR3 is TGCGCCAGCAGATTTGGGGGGGAAGAGACCCAGTACTTC.

The chain uses TRBV5-6 and TRBJ2-2, with D unclear. V dropped 1 base and J dropped 2 bases, with 9 bases sitting between them. The CDR3 runs to 15 residues. Germline values: CDR1 SGHDT, CDR2 YYEEEE. CDR3 nucleotide sequence: TGTGCCAGCAGCTTGTATCTAGTAAACACCGGGGAGCTGTTTTTT. This sequence encodes CASSLYLVNTGELFF.

The genes are TRBV7-2 and TRBJ1-2, with TRBD1 identical over 11 bases. V was pared by 5 bases and J by 4 bases, with 6 bases of the junction left unmatched. Germline CDR1 is SGHTA and CDR2 is FQGNSA. The CDR3 sequence is 15 residues long. The CDR3 here is CASSLGQGAGYGYTF. CDR3 DNA sequence: TGTGCCAGCAGCCTCGGACAGGGGGCAGGCTATGGCTACACCTTC.

The chain combines TRBV18 with TRBJ1-4, with D possibly matching TRBD1 (5 bases). The CDR3 is made up of 14 amino acids. Germline V gene sequence: CDR1 KGHSH, CDR2 LQKENI. Trimming took off 0 bases at V and 3 bases at J, with 5 bases between the two ends. CDR3 DNA sequence: TGTGCCAGCTCACCACCAGGGGCTAATGAAAAACTGTTTTTT. Protein product: CASSPPGANEKLFF.

This rearrangement joins TRBV27 to TRBJ2-5, with D perhaps TRBD2 (5 bases). The CDR3 runs 15 residues. Between the trimmed V and J ends, which lost 2 bases and 2 bases, there was a span of 12 bases. Germline CDR1 is MNHEY and CDR2 is SMNVEV (reference sequence). The DNA of the CDR3 is TGTGCCAGCAGTTTAAACGGGGAGTATCAAGAGACCCAGTACTTC. Protein sequence: CASSLNGEYQETQYF.

V and J are TRBV7-8 and TRBJ2-2, with TRBD2 matching over 9 bases. There are 16 residues in the CDR3. CDR1 is SGHVS and CDR2 is FQNEAQ in the germline V gene. The trim removed 5 bases at V and 3 bases at J, leaving 7 bases unmatched. The CDR3 loop reads CASSDQGGGDTGELFF. CDR3 bases: TGTGCCAGCAGCGACCAAGGCGGGGGGGACACCGGGGAGCTGTTTTTT.

The rearrangement joins TRBV7-9 to TRBJ2-5, with D perhaps matching TRBD2 (5 bases). CDR1 is SEHNR and CDR2 is FQNEAQ in the germline V gene (reference sequence). V was clipped by 8 bases and J by 2 bases, with 15 bases between them. This CDR3 comprises 14 residues. This CDR3 is CASCRDPVQETQYF. The CDR3 DNA is TGTGCCAGCTGCCGGGATCCAGTTCAAGAGACCCAGTACTTC. The full variable domain, in which reference TRBV7-9 and TRBJ2-5 provide the parts outside the CDR3, is DTGVSQNPRHKITKRGQNVTFRCDPISEHNRLYWYRQTLGQGPEFLTYFQNEAQLEKSRLLSDRFSAERPKGSFSTLEIQRTEQGDSAMYLCASCRDPVQETQYFGPGTRLLVL.

The rearrangement uses TRBV4-1 and TRBJ2-6; D not certain. V was pared by 4 bases and J by 0 bases, with 10 bases between. Germline lookup yields CDR1 MGHRA and CDR2 YSYEKL. The CDR3 is made up of 16 amino acids. The CDR3 is CASSRISLSGANVLTF. CDR3 coding DNA: TGCGCCAGCAGCCGAATCTCACTCTCTGGGGCCAACGTCCTGACTTTC.

J is TRBJ2-7 and V is TRBV5-3, with D possibly matching TRBD1 (6 bases). TRBV5-3 is reported as an ORF; its role is uncertain. V dropped 4 bases and J dropped 0 bases, with 14 bases sitting between them. This CDR3 has 15 residues. The CDR3 DNA sequence: TGTGCCAGAAGCCTAGGGATGGGACACTCCTACGAGCAGTACTTC. Translating it yields CARSLGMGHSYEQYF.

The chain carries TRBV18 and TRBJ1-5; 7 bases align to TRBD1. The germline V gene encodes CDR1 KGHSH and CDR2 LQKENI. V dropped 4 bases and J dropped 1; count of bases not matched to a gene: 7. The CDR3 spans 16 residues. CDR3 in amino acids: CASSREQGMSNQPQHF. CDR3 DNA sequence: TGTGCCAGCTCACGAGAACAGGGGATGAGCAATCAGCCCCAGCATTTT.

This chain connects TRBV5-1 to TRBJ2-7; TRBD2 might be the D (5 bases). The germline V gene encodes CDR1 SGHRS and CDR2 YFSETQ. The germline V and J ends were trimmed by 0 bases and 5 bases, with 12 bases remaining between them. CDR3 length equals 14 residues. The CDR3 protein is CASSLGMRVDEQYF. As DNA, the CDR3 is TGCGCCAGCAGCTTGGGAATGAGGGTAGACGAGCAGTACTTC.

This clone was observed a single time. The genes are TRBV27 and TRBJ2-7; D is possibly TRBD2 (6 bases). CDR1 is MNHEY, CDR2 SMNVEV, per germline (reference sequence). The CDR3 contains 14 residues. V was clipped by 9 bases and J by 0 bases, with 15 bases between them. DNA for the CDR3: TGTGCCAGTAGTAGCGGTCTCAGCTCCTACGAGCAGTACTTC. Its protein product is CASSSGLSSYEQYF.

The gene calls are TRBV30 and TRBJ2-6; D not resolved. This CDR3 is 12 amino acids long. V was shortened by 8 bases and J by 0 bases, with 5 bases between the two germline ends. CDR1 GTSNPN and CDR2 SVGIG come from the germline V gene (reference sequence). This CDR3 is CAGNSGANVLTF. DNA of the CDR3: TGTGCCGGCAACTCTGGGGCCAACGTCCTGACTTTC.

The chain carries TRBV15 and TRBJ2-1, with TRBD1 matching over 9 bases. CDR1 and CDR2 (germline): LNHNV, YYDKDF (reference sequence). Germline trimming cut 3 bases from V and 0 bases from J; bases unmatched to any gene: 6. The length of the CDR3 is 17 residues. The CDR3, as DNA: TGTGCCACCAGCAGCGGACAGGGGCGGAGCTCCTACAATGAGCAGTTCTTC. It is translated as CATSSGQGRSSYNEQFF.

This chain connects TRBV5-4 to TRBJ2-5; the match to TRBD2 covers 13 bases. The CDR3 contains 16 residues. Germline V lookup: CDR1 SGHNT, CDR2 YYREEE (reference sequence). Losses at the gene ends were 4 bases for V and 4 bases for J; bases not matched to a gene: 7. The chain's CDR3 is CASSPTRTSGRETQYF. CDR3 sequence (DNA): TGTGCCAGCAGCCCCACCCGGACTAGCGGGAGAGAGACCCAGTACTTC.

This sequence joins TRBV10-3 and TRBJ2-1, with TRBD1 matching 9 bases. The CDR3 totals 14 residues. The germline CDR1 and CDR2 sequences are ENHRY and SYGVKD. Trimming took 10 bases from V and 6 from J; bases not matched to a gene: 10. CDR3 protein: CATGQGVIGNEQFF. The CDR3 DNA reads TGTGCCACGGGACAGGGCGTTATTGGCAATGAGCAGTTCTTC.

The rearrangement links TRBV9 to TRBJ2-7; no clear D gene. Trimming stripped 4 bases from V and 2 bases from J, with 13 bases between. The CDR3 loop spans 14 amino acids. CDR1 and CDR2 (germline): SGDLS, YYNGEE. As DNA, the CDR3 is TGTGCCAGCAGCACCTCTGAGCCCGCCTACGAGCAGTACTTC. Its translation is CASSTSEPAYEQYF.

In this sample, this clone turned up once. This chain connects TRBV7-2 to TRBJ1-5; D not certain. The CDR3 is 14 amino acids. Germline CDR1 reads SGHTA; CDR2 reads FQGNSA. Trimming removed 4 bases at V and 6 bases at J, with 13 bases between. The CDR3 reads CASSSGPEGQPQHF. The CDR3 nucleotides read TGTGCCAGCAGCTCCGGGCCTGAGGGTCAGCCCCAGCATTTT.

Regarding this clone: The junction departs from germline at one end; a sequencing error may be responsible. The chain has TRBV5-8 and TRBJ1-1; 8 bases fit TRBD1. This CDR3 is 13 amino acids long. Germline CDR1 SGHTS, CDR2 YDEGEE. This chain's CDR3 is CASSLNRDRLHNF. The CDR3 nucleotides read TGTGCCAGCAGCCTAAACCGGGACAGGCTCCACAACTTT.

A single count supports this clone. The chain uses TRBV6-1 and TRBJ2-3, with D tentatively TRBD1 (6 bases). The CDR3 extends over 15 amino acids. Looked up from germline, CDR1 is MNHNS and CDR2 is SASEGT. Trimming took off 2 bases at V and 1 base at J, with 10 bases between the two ends. CDR3 region: CASSEQGSGTDTQYF. CDR3 in DNA: TGTGCCAGCAGTGAACAGGGGTCTGGCACAGATACGCAGTATTTT.

The rearrangement links TRBV5-4 to TRBJ2-1; TRBD2 matches 10 bases. Germline V lookup: CDR1 SGHNT, CDR2 YYREEE (reference sequence). CDR3 size: 15 residues. The V segment lost 0 bases and the J segment 5 bases; nucleotides outside the gene matches: 2. CDR3 nucleotide sequence: TGTGCCAGCAGCTTGGAACTAGCGGGAAACAATGAGCAGTTCTTC. It codes for CASSLELAGNNEQFF.

V and J are TRBV19 and TRBJ2-1; 10 bases align to TRBD2. The ends lost 4 bases at V and 7 bases at J; junction bases unmatched: 7. The germline V gene has CDR1 LNHDA and CDR2 SQIVND (reference sequence). The CDR3 sequence is 15 residues long. CDR3 sequence: CASSRASGRGNEQFF. The CDR3 DNA sequence: TGTGCCAGTAGTAGGGCTAGCGGGAGAGGGAATGAGCAGTTCTTC.

V is TRBV7-6 and J is TRBJ2-2, with TRBD1 as a possible D gene (5 bases). V dropped 5 bases and J dropped 0 bases, with 7 bases sitting between them. The CDR3 contains 14 residues. Germline V lookup: CDR1 SGHVS, CDR2 FNYEAQ. The DNA of the CDR3 is TGTGCCAGCAGCCCGACAGCGAACACCGGGGAGCTGTTTTTT. Protein product: CASSPTANTGELFF.

The rearrangement links TRBV10-3 to TRBJ1-4, with D possibly being TRBD1 (6 bases). There are 15 residues in the CDR3. The germline V gene has CDR1 ENHRY and CDR2 SYGVKD. The V end lost 2 bases, the J end lost 3 bases, and 10 bases lay between the germline ends. CDR3 residues: CAISEQGRANEKLFF. CDR3 DNA: TGTGCCATCAGTGAGCAGGGGAGGGCTAATGAAAAACTGTTTTTT.